Listed below are T cell receptor beta chains from one sample, sequenced in a study of CD8+ T cells in alopecia areata. TCRdb keeps only in-frame clones here, not all; method: immunoSEQ multiplex PCR. Among 95,000 to 120,000 clones listed, approximately 55% were seen once. The material sequenced was CD4+ T cells sorted from blood, taken at week 24, from a patient treated with tofacitinib. Receptors originate from a human donor with alopecia areata. Both conserved end residues are part of each CDR3. The D gene is left open where the match is weak. Clone size appears in some rows only: once, few, many, or a class for an expanded clone.

V	J	size	D	CDR3	DNA
TRBV5-1	TRBJ2-7	.	.	CASSGAYEQYF	TGCGCCAGCTCAGGTGCCTACGAGCAGTACTTC
TRBV4-3	TRBJ2-5	few	TRBD1	CASSQGIDRVGETQYF	TGCGCCAGCAGCCAAGGAATAGACAGGGTGGGGGAGACCCAGTACTTC
TRBV7-6	TRBJ1-5	.	.	CASSLNGWQPQHF	TGTGCCAGCAGCTTAAATGGTTGGCAGCCCCAGCATTTT
TRBV25-1	TRBJ1-4	.	.	CASSDDGGGEKLFF	TGTGCCAGCAGTGATGATGGGGGGGGCGAAAAACTGTTTTTT
TRBV6-5	TRBJ1-3	.	.	CASSRRGPGNTIYF	TGTGCCAGCAGCCGCAGGGGTCCTGGAAACACCATATATTTT
TRBV9	TRBJ2-1	.	TRBD2	CASTQGGGDYNEQFF	TGTGCCAGCACCCAGGGTGGGGGGGATTACAATGAGCAGTTCTTC
TRBV2	TRBJ1-2	.	.	CASSELRGYGYTF	TGTGCCAGCAGTGAATTGAGGGGATATGGCTACACCTTC
TRBV7-2	TRBJ2-5	once	.	CASSIQETQYF	TGTGCCAGCAGCATACAAGAGACCCAGTACTTC
TRBV7-2	TRBJ1-2	few	.	CASSLERQRPRGYTF	TGTGCCAGCAGCTTAGAGAGGCAGCGCCCACGCGGCTACACCTTC
TRBV29-1	TRBJ2-1	.	.	CSVEPYNEQFF	TGCAGCGTTGAACCCTACAATGAGCAGTTCTTC
TRBV18	TRBJ1-6	once	TRBD1	CASSPYQSGGGGNSPLHF	TGTGCCAGCTCACCATATCAGTCAGGGGGAGGTGGCAATTCACCCCTCCACTTT
TRBV6-5	TRBJ2-7	.	TRBD1	CASTEGTDVIYEQYF	TGTGCCAGCACCGAAGGGACAGATGTAATCTACGAGCAGTACTTC
TRBV7-9	TRBJ2-5	few	.	CASSFGSGLFETQYF	TGTGCCAGCAGCTTTGGATCGGGACTTTTCGAGACCCAGTACTTC
TRBV5-4	TRBJ2-7	.	TRBD2	CASSPSGSSYEQYF	TGTGCCAGCAGTCCTAGCGGGAGCTCCTACGAGCAGTACTTC
TRBV9	TRBJ2-3	.	.	CASSVERVTDTQYF	TGTGCCAGCAGCGTAGAAAGGGTCACAGATACGCAGTATTTT
TRBV6-5	TRBJ2-7	.	TRBD1	CASRIDRDTYEQYF	TGTGCCAGCAGAATCGACAGGGACACCTACGAGCAGTACTTC
TRBV7-2	TRBJ2-7	.	TRBD1	CASSSGQGALLLYF	TGTGCCAGCAGCTCCGGACAGGGGGCGCTTCTGCTGTACTTC
TRBV18	TRBJ2-3	.	.	CASSPGTSGSGTDTQYF	TGTGCCAGCTCACCAGGGACCTCTGGAAGTGGGACAGATACGCAGTATTTT
TRBV2	TRBJ1-6	.	.	CASTVKGGRSSSPLHF	TGTGCCAGCACCGTTAAGGGGGGACGGAGTAGTTCACCCCTCCACTTT
TRBV7-2	TRBJ2-2	.	TRBD1	CASSLERQGPANTGELFF	TGTGCCAGCAGCTTAGAGCGACAGGGCCCCGCGAACACCGGGGAGCTGTTTTTT
TRBV14	TRBJ1-1	.	.	CASSQDARGVRAFF	TGTGCCAGCAGCCAAGATGCCCGGGGGGTGCGAGCTTTCTTT
TRBV7-2	TRBJ2-4	.	TRBD1	CASSTTGVHIQYF	TGTGCCAGCAGCACGACAGGGGTGCACATTCAGTACTTC
TRBV29-1	TRBJ1-2	few	TRBD1	CSVGTDGYTF	TGCAGCGTGGGGACAGATGGCTACACCTTC
TRBV7-2	TRBJ2-3	.	.	CASSFRQRDTQYF	TGTGCCAGCAGCTTCCGCCAGCGGGATACGCAGTATTTT
TRBV29-1	TRBJ2-3	.	.	CSVDWGGDTQYF	TGCAGCGTTGATTGGGGTGGAGATACGCAGTATTTT
TRBV2	TRBJ2-5	.	TRBD1	CASKQGDGETQYF	TGTGCCAGCAAACAGGGGGACGGAGAGACCCAGTACTTC
TRBV6-6	TRBJ1-1	.	TRBD1	CASSDRGFEAFF	TGTGCCAGCAGTGACAGGGGGTTTGAAGCTTTCTTT
TRBV27	TRBJ1-2	.	TRBD1	CASSDGTGYGYTF	TGTGCCAGCAGTGACGGGACAGGGTATGGCTACACCTTC
TRBV9	TRBJ2-5	few	.	CASSVGAVTQETQYF	TGTGCCAGCAGCGTAGGGGCGGTAACCCAAGAGACCCAGTACTTC
TRBV29-1	TRBJ1-2	few	.	CSALGGTYGYTF	TGCAGCGCCCTGGGGGGGACCTATGGCTACACCTTC
TRBV27	TRBJ2-3	.	.	CASRGTSTDTQYF	TGTGCCAGCAGGGGGACTAGCACAGATACGCAGTATTTT
TRBV30	TRBJ1-2	.	.	CAWSLTYSGGYTF	TGTGCCTGGAGTTTGACCTACAGCGGAGGCTACACCTTC
TRBV2	TRBJ1-5	.	.	CASSEARQPQHF	TGTGCCAGCAGTGAAGCTCGGCAGCCCCAGCATTTT
TRBV9	TRBJ2-3	few	TRBD1	CASSVASGQGTDTQYF	TGTGCCAGCAGCGTAGCTTCCGGACAGGGCACAGATACGCAGTATTTT
TRBV7-4	TRBJ1-1	.	.	CASRRRGARLVVYTEAFF	TGTGCCAGCAGACGTAGGGGGGCCCGATTGGTTGTGTACACTGAAGCTTTCTTT
TRBV5-6	TRBJ2-3	few	.	CASTTLTRWSLGDTQYF	TGTGCCAGCACCACGCTTACCCGGTGGTCCCTTGGAGATACGCAGTATTTT
TRBV18	TRBJ1-3	few	.	CASSPSSAGSGNTIYF	TGTGCCAGCTCACCAAGTTCGGCAGGCTCTGGAAACACCATATATTTT
TRBV5-1	TRBJ1-1	.	.	CASSLAAGATEAFF	TGCGCCAGCAGCTTGGCCGCAGGCGCCACTGAAGCTTTCTTT
TRBV5-4	TRBJ1-2	.	.	CASSSVDGGYTF	TGTGCCAGCAGCTCCGTAGACGGCGGCTACACCTTC
TRBV29-1	TRBJ1-2	.	.	CSVNRDPRGGYTF	TGCAGCGTTAACCGGGACCCCCGTGGGGGCTACACCTTC
TRBV30	TRBJ1-2	.	.	CAWSVMGGAGYGYTF	TGTGCCTGGAGTGTAATGGGGGGCGCGGGCTATGGCTACACCTTC
TRBV30	TRBJ1-5	.	.	CAWSTGHRQPQHF	TGTGCCTGGTCTACAGGGCACAGGCAGCCCCAGCATTTT
TRBV7-7	TRBJ2-5	few	.	CASSLAAEPQETQYF	TGTGCTAGCAGCTTAGCTGCAGAGCCCCAAGAGACCCAGTACTTC
TRBV10-3	TRBJ2-1	.	.	CAISEPPLLDEQFF	TGTGCCATCAGCGAGCCCCCCCTTCTAGATGAGCAGTTCTTC
TRBV27	TRBJ2-2	.	.	CASSLERTVNTGELFF	TGTGCCAGCAGTTTAGAGCGAACAGTGAACACCGGGGAGCTGTTTTTT
TRBV30	TRBJ2-5	.	.	CAWSTQAETQYF	TGTGCCTGGAGTACCCAGGCAGAGACCCAGTACTTC
TRBV7-7	TRBJ2-3	.	.	CASSPQAGYTDTQYF	TGTGCTAGCAGCCCACAGGCGGGTTACACAGATACGCAGTATTTT